This paragraph covers one T cell receptor beta chain sequence. This sample is part of a study of cytomegalovirus exposure and HLA in healthy donors. Looked up from germline, CDR1 is SGHRS and CDR2 is YFSETQ. The germline V and J ends were trimmed by 0 bases and 5 bases, with 11 bases remaining between them. The CDR3 is 15 amino acids. Primers: 60 Vbeta forward and 13 Jbeta reverse. Assay: immunoSEQ multiplex PCR; the TCRdb copy retains only in-frame clones and omits some. The top ten clones hold approximately 2.1% of a sample with about 200,000 clones, more than 60% of them seen once. The sample comprised PBMCs. This sequence joins TRBV5-1 and TRBJ1-4; D possibly corresponds to TRBD1 (5 bases). The sequence was collected from a woman aged 25 to 39 in good health and CMV-seropositive. CDR3 sequence: CASSLAQGGNEKLFF. CDR3 nucleotides: TGCGCCAGCAGCTTGGCCCAGGGTGGCAATGAAAAACTGTTTTTT.